Listed below are T cell receptor beta chains from one sample, sequenced in a study of T cells in Graves' hyperthyroidism and ophthalmopathy. A single record per CDR3 protein comes from TCRdb applying MiXCR to the multiplex PCR reads. The profile shows approximately 400,000 distinct CDR3 sequences, 15% to 19% of them singletons. Sequenced sample: blood. The receptors come from a young woman with Graves' hyperthyroidism. CDR3s include the opening cysteine and the closing phenylalanine or tryptophan. The order of the fields is V gene, clone size, CDR3 length, D gene, J gene, CDR3 DNA, CDR3 protein. A D gene is named only where the DNA matches it firmly. Only part of the rows carry a size: once, few, many, or a class if the clone is expanded.

v_gene: TRBV7-2; abundance: .; len: 16; d_gene: .; j_gene: TRBJ2-3; CDR3nt: TGTGCCAGCAGCTCCCCACTTGACCAGAACACAGATACGCAGTATTTT; CDR3aa: CASSSPLDQNTDTQYF
v_gene: TRBV6-1; abundance: .; len: 16; d_gene: .; j_gene: TRBJ2-2; CDR3nt: TGTGCCAGCAGTCCTCCGGGACAACTGAACACCGGGGAGCTGTTTTTT; CDR3aa: CASSPPGQLNTGELFF
v_gene: TRBV20-1; abundance: .; len: 13; d_gene: .; j_gene: TRBJ2-1; CDR3nt: TGCAGTGCTGTTCCTCTAGCGAACAATGAGCAGTTCTTC; CDR3aa: CSAVPLANNEQFF
v_gene: TRBV5-6; abundance: .; len: 15; d_gene: TRBD1; j_gene: TRBJ1-5; CDR3nt: TGTGCCAGCAGCGAGGGGGCAGGGACCAATCAGCCCCAGCATTTT; CDR3aa: CASSEGAGTNQPQHF
v_gene: TRBV7-9; abundance: many; len: 16; d_gene: .; j_gene: TRBJ2-5; CDR3nt: TGTGCCAGCAGCTTAAAGGGCCTCGGGCAGTTAGAGACCCAGTACTTC; CDR3aa: CASSLKGLGQLETQYF
v_gene: TRBV11-2; abundance: many; len: 14; d_gene: TRBD1; j_gene: TRBJ2-7; CDR3nt: TGTGCCAGCAGCCACCCGGACAGGGACTACGAGCAGTACTTC; CDR3aa: CASSHPDRDYEQYF
v_gene: TRBV7-3; abundance: .; len: 13; d_gene: .; j_gene: TRBJ1-1; CDR3nt: TGTGCCAGCAGCTTAACTTGGACGGGGGAAGCTTTCTTT; CDR3aa: CASSLTWTGEAFF
v_gene: TRBV6-2/TRBV6-3; abundance: .; len: 11; d_gene: .; j_gene: TRBJ2-5; CDR3nt: TGTGCCAGCAGTTATTTCGGGACCCAGTACTTC; CDR3aa: CASSYFGTQYF
v_gene: TRBV24-1; abundance: many; len: 15; d_gene: .; j_gene: TRBJ2-2; CDR3nt: TGTGCCACCAGTGATAGGATAAGGAACACCGGGGAGCTGTTTTTT; CDR3aa: CATSDRIRNTGELFF
v_gene: TRBV20-1; abundance: .; len: 15; d_gene: TRBD2; j_gene: TRBJ2-5; CDR3nt: TGCAGTGCAACCCGACTAGCGGGGGTCCAAGAGACCCAGTACTTC; CDR3aa: CSATRLAGVQETQYF
v_gene: TRBV20-1; abundance: .; len: 15; d_gene: .; j_gene: TRBJ2-7; CDR3nt: TGCAGTGCTAGTAGTGGAGGGCAGGTGGGGTACGAGCAGTACTTC; CDR3aa: CSASSGGQVGYEQYF
v_gene: TRBV6-1; abundance: many; len: 17; d_gene: .; j_gene: TRBJ1-5; CDR3nt: TGTGCCAGCAGTGGTCCCCTCTCGCGGGGTGGCAATCAGCCCCAGCATTTT; CDR3aa: CASSGPLSRGGNQPQHF
v_gene: TRBV7-3; abundance: many; len: 14; d_gene: TRBD1; j_gene: TRBJ1-2; CDR3nt: TGTGCCAGCAGCCCGTCGGGACAGGGAGGAGGCTACACCTTC; CDR3aa: CASSPSGQGGGYTF
v_gene: TRBV15; abundance: .; len: 14; d_gene: .; j_gene: TRBJ1-5; CDR3nt: TGTGCCACCAGCAGAGATGGTACTGATCAGCCCCAGCATTTT; CDR3aa: CATSRDGTDQPQHF
v_gene: TRBV5-5; abundance: few; len: 16; d_gene: .; j_gene: TRBJ1-3; CDR3nt: TGTGCCAGCAGCTTGGAGGCCGGGATTCCTGGAAACACCATATATTTT; CDR3aa: CASSLEAGIPGNTIYF
v_gene: TRBV13; abundance: .; len: 14; d_gene: .; j_gene: TRBJ2-7; CDR3nt: TGTGCATCCTCTTTGGGAGTGGTAAGCTACGAGCAGTACTTC; CDR3aa: CASSLGVVSYEQYF
v_gene: TRBV9; abundance: many; len: 15; d_gene: TRBD1; j_gene: TRBJ1-5; CDR3nt: TGTGCCAGCAGCCGCGGGACAGGCATTAATCAGCCCCAGCATTTT; CDR3aa: CASSRGTGINQPQHF
v_gene: TRBV4-3; abundance: few; len: 16; d_gene: .; j_gene: TRBJ2-3; CDR3nt: TGCGCCAGCAGCCAAGTCGCGGGGACTAGCACAGATACGCAGTATTTT; CDR3aa: CASSQVAGTSTDTQYF
v_gene: TRBV2; abundance: many; len: 15; d_gene: TRBD1; j_gene: TRBJ2-2; CDR3nt: TGTGCCAGCAGTGTCGCGGGACAGGGCACCGGGGAGCTGTTTTTT; CDR3aa: CASSVAGQGTGELFF
v_gene: TRBV24-1; abundance: many; len: 13; d_gene: TRBD1; j_gene: TRBJ1-1; CDR3nt: TGTGCCACCAGTGATTGGGACAGGGGGGAAGCTTTCTTT; CDR3aa: CATSDWDRGEAFF
v_gene: TRBV2; abundance: many; len: 16; d_gene: TRBD2; j_gene: TRBJ2-1; CDR3nt: TGTGCCAGCAGTGAGGCCCTAGCGGCGGCCTACAATGAGCAGTTCTTC; CDR3aa: CASSEALAAAYNEQFF
v_gene: TRBV2; abundance: many; len: 10; d_gene: .; j_gene: TRBJ1-1; CDR3nt: TGTGCCAGCGGTAGCATTGAAGCTTTCTTT; CDR3aa: CASGSIEAFF
v_gene: TRBV3-1; abundance: many; len: 14; d_gene: .; j_gene: TRBJ1-2; CDR3nt: TGTGCCAGCAGCCAGGGGGCTCGTGCCTATGGCTACACCTTC; CDR3aa: CASSQGARAYGYTF
v_gene: TRBV12-3/TRBV12-4; abundance: many; len: 16; d_gene: TRBD1; j_gene: TRBJ1-2; CDR3nt: TGTGCCAGCAGGCCACCGGGAACAGGGGGCCTCTATGGCTACACCTTC; CDR3aa: CASRPPGTGGLYGYTF
v_gene: TRBV27; abundance: many; len: 16; d_gene: TRBD2; j_gene: TRBJ2-7; CDR3nt: TGTGCCAGCAGTGGCCTCGCCGGGACTAGAGGCTACGAGCAGTACTTC; CDR3aa: CASSGLAGTRGYEQYF
v_gene: TRBV6-1; abundance: .; len: 14; d_gene: TRBD1; j_gene: TRBJ1-6; CDR3nt: TGTGCCAGCAGATCGACAGGGGCTAATTCACCCCTCCACTTT; CDR3aa: CASRSTGANSPLHF
v_gene: TRBV7-2; abundance: .; len: 13; d_gene: .; j_gene: TRBJ2-7; CDR3nt: TGTGCCAGCAGCTTTCCCGGGAACAACGAGCAGTACTTC; CDR3aa: CASSFPGNNEQYF
v_gene: TRBV6-1; abundance: many; len: 14; d_gene: .; j_gene: TRBJ2-5; CDR3nt: .; CDR3aa: CASSTSGLQETQYF
v_gene: TRBV28; abundance: .; len: 15; d_gene: TRBD2; j_gene: TRBJ2-1; CDR3nt: TGTGCCAGCAGGTCGGGACCAGCGGGAGACAATGAGCAGTTCTTC; CDR3aa: CASRSGPAGDNEQFF
v_gene: TRBV5-1; abundance: many; len: 17; d_gene: .; j_gene: TRBJ1-3; CDR3nt: TGCGCCAGCAGCTTCTCACCGCCGACGGGCTCTGGAAACACCATATATTTT; CDR3aa: CASSFSPPTGSGNTIYF
v_gene: TRBV5-1; abundance: few; len: 13; d_gene: TRBD1; j_gene: TRBJ1-2; CDR3nt: TGCGCCAGCAGCCTCAGGGGGACCTATGGCTACACCTTC; CDR3aa: CASSLRGTYGYTF
v_gene: TRBV28; abundance: few; len: 15; d_gene: TRBD1; j_gene: TRBJ1-5; CDR3nt: TGTGCCAGCAGTTTTGAGGGGGCAGTCGATCAGCCCCAGCATTTT; CDR3aa: CASSFEGAVDQPQHF
v_gene: TRBV20-1; abundance: many; len: 12; d_gene: .; j_gene: TRBJ1-1; CDR3nt: TGCAGTGCTATGGTGATGAACACTGAAGCTTTCTTT; CDR3aa: CSAMVMNTEAFF
v_gene: TRBV10-3; abundance: few; len: 13; d_gene: .; j_gene: TRBJ1-5; CDR3nt: TGTGCCATCAGTGGGACAAGCAATCAGCCCCAGCATTTT; CDR3aa: CAISGTSNQPQHF
v_gene: TRBV18; abundance: many; len: 13; d_gene: .; j_gene: TRBJ2-2; CDR3nt: TGTGCCAGCTCACCACTGGAAACCGGGGAGCTGTTTTTT; CDR3aa: CASSPLETGELFF
v_gene: TRBV20-1; abundance: many; len: 15; d_gene: .; j_gene: TRBJ2-3; CDR3nt: TGCAGTGCTAGAGATCCTTGGAAAAGCACAGATACGCAGTATTTT; CDR3aa: CSARDPWKSTDTQYF
v_gene: TRBV11-2; abundance: many; len: 16; d_gene: .; j_gene: TRBJ2-3; CDR3nt: TGTGCCAGCAGCTCCCGCCGAGGGCCGCGCACAGATACGCAGTATTTT; CDR3aa: CASSSRRGPRTDTQYF
v_gene: TRBV28; abundance: .; len: 16; d_gene: .; j_gene: TRBJ2-7; CDR3nt: TGTGCCAGCAGTTTAAGTGAGGACACCCCTTCCTACGAGCAGTACTTC; CDR3aa: CASSLSEDTPSYEQYF
v_gene: TRBV9; abundance: many; len: 14; d_gene: .; j_gene: TRBJ2-7; CDR3nt: TGTGCCAGCAGCCGCGGGGGCTTGTCCTACGAGCAGTACTTC; CDR3aa: CASSRGGLSYEQYF
v_gene: TRBV9; abundance: few; len: 16; d_gene: TRBD1; j_gene: TRBJ1-2; CDR3nt: TGTGCCAGCAGCGGGGACAGGGGCCCCACTAACTATGGCTACACCTTC; CDR3aa: CASSGDRGPTNYGYTF
v_gene: TRBV12-3/TRBV12-4; abundance: many; len: 14; d_gene: .; j_gene: TRBJ1-2; CDR3nt: TGTGCCAGCAGTCTCACGACCTACAACTATGGCTACACCTTC; CDR3aa: CASSLTTYNYGYTF
v_gene: TRBV7-9; abundance: .; len: 15; d_gene: TRBD1; j_gene: TRBJ1-1; CDR3nt: TGTGCCAGCAGCTCCCGGACAGGGGCGAACACTGAAGCTTTCTTT; CDR3aa: CASSSRTGANTEAFF
v_gene: TRBV2; abundance: many; len: 16; d_gene: .; j_gene: TRBJ2-5; CDR3nt: TGTGCCAGCAGTCTTCGACCCTCCTGGGGGCAAGAGACCCAGTACTTC; CDR3aa: CASSLRPSWGQETQYF
v_gene: TRBV11-2; abundance: many; len: 18; d_gene: .; j_gene: TRBJ2-3; CDR3nt: TGTGCCAGCAGCTACACGGGAGGGGGCATATCAAGCACAGATACGCAGTATTTT; CDR3aa: CASSYTGGGISSTDTQYF
v_gene: TRBV28; abundance: .; len: 14; d_gene: TRBD1; j_gene: TRBJ1-4; CDR3nt: TGTGCCAGCAGTAAATCGACAGGGAAAGAAAAACTGTTTTTT; CDR3aa: CASSKSTGKEKLFF
v_gene: TRBV6-1; abundance: many; len: 15; d_gene: .; j_gene: TRBJ1-4; CDR3nt: TGTGCCAGCAGCGAAAATGTGGGTGGCTTGGAAAAACTGTTTTTT; CDR3aa: CASSENVGGLEKLFF
v_gene: TRBV6-5; abundance: .; len: 13; d_gene: .; j_gene: TRBJ1-2; CDR3nt: TGTGCCAGCAGTTACGGAATCAACTATGGCTACACCTTC; CDR3aa: CASSYGINYGYTF
v_gene: TRBV6-1; abundance: many; len: 13; d_gene: .; j_gene: TRBJ1-3; CDR3nt: TGTGCCAGCAAATTTTCTGTAGGAAACACCATATATTTT; CDR3aa: CASKFSVGNTIYF
v_gene: TRBV7-9; abundance: .; len: 16; d_gene: .; j_gene: TRBJ1-2; CDR3nt: TGTGCCAGCAGCTTAGGCCGGGGATGGCAGGTGTATGGCTACACCTTC; CDR3aa: CASSLGRGWQVYGYTF
v_gene: TRBV13; abundance: .; len: 16; d_gene: .; j_gene: TRBJ2-3; CDR3nt: TGTGCCAGCAGCTTAGAGGGCAGGGGCACGGCAGATACGCAGTATTTT; CDR3aa: CASSLEGRGTADTQYF
v_gene: TRBV12-3/TRBV12-4; abundance: many; len: 18; d_gene: .; j_gene: TRBJ2-6; CDR3nt: TGTGCCAGCAGTAGCCCGCCGGGGCGGAACTCTGGGGCCAACGTCCTGACTTTC; CDR3aa: CASSSPPGRNSGANVLTF
v_gene: TRBV3-1; abundance: many; len: 15; d_gene: .; j_gene: TRBJ2-3; CDR3nt: TGTGCCAGCAGCCAAGTTGGGCGGTCGACAGATACGCAGTATTTT; CDR3aa: CASSQVGRSTDTQYF
v_gene: TRBV19; abundance: .; len: 16; d_gene: .; j_gene: TRBJ2-7; CDR3nt: TGTGCCAGTAGTATAATGGTCGGCGTGGGGCACTACGAGCAGTACTTC; CDR3aa: CASSIMVGVGHYEQYF